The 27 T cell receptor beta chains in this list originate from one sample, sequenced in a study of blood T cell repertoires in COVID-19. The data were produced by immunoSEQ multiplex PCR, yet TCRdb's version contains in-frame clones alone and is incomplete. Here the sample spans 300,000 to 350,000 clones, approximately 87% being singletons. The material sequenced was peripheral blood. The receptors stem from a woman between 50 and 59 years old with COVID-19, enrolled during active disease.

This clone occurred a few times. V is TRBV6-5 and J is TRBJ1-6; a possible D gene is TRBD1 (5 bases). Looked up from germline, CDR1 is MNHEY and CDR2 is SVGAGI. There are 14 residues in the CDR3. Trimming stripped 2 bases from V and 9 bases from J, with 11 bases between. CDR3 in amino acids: CASSYLREGSPLHF. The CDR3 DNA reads TGTGCCAGCAGTTACCTCAGGGAGGGTTCACCCCTCCACTTT.

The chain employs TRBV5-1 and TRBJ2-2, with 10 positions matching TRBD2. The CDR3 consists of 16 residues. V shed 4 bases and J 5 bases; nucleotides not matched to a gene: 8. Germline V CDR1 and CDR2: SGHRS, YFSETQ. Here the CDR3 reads CASSRELAGNTGELFF. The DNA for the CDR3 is TGCGCCAGCAGCCGAGAACTAGCGGGAAATACCGGGGAGCTGTTTTTT. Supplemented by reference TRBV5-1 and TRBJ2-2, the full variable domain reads KAGVTQTPRYLIKTRGQQVTLSCSPISGHRSVSWYQQTPGQGLQFLFEYFSETQRNKGNFPGRFSGRQFSNSRSEMNVSTLELGDSALYLCASSRELAGNTGELFFGEGSRLTVL.

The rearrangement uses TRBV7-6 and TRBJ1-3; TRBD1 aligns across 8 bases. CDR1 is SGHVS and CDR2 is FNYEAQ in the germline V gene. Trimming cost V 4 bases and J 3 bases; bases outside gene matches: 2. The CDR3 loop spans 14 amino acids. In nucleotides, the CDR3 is TGTGCCAGCAGCTCGGGACAGGTTGGAAACACCATATATTTT. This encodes CASSSGQVGNTIYF.

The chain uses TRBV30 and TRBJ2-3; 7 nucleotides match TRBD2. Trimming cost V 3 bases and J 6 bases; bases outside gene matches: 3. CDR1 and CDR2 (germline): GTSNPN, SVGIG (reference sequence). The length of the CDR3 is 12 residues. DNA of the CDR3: TGTGCCTGGAGCCAACTAGCGGATACGCAGTATTTT. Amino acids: CAWSQLADTQYF.

CDR3 DNA: TGTGCCAGCAGTTTTGCGGGGGAAAATGGCTACACCTTC. This translates into CASSFAGENGYTF. The rearrangement uses TRBV28 and TRBJ1-2; possible D gene TRBD1, 5 bases. This CDR3 comprises 13 residues. The V end was cut by 3 bases, the J end by 6 bases, with 11 bases between. Germline V CDR1 and CDR2: MDHEN, SYDVKM.

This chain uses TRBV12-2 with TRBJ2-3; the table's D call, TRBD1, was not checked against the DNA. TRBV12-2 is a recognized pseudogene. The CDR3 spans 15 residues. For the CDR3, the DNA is TGTGCAAGTCGCTCCTTTGACAGGGTCACAGATACGCAGTATTTT. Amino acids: CASRSFDRVTDTQYF.

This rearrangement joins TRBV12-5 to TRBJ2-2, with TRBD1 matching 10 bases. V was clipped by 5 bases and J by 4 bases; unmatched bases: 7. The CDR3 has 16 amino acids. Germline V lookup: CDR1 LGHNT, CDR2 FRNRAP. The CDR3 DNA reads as TGTGCTAGTGGTCTGCCCGGACAGGGGGTCACCGGGGAGCTGTTTTTT. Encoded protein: CASGLPGQGVTGELFF.

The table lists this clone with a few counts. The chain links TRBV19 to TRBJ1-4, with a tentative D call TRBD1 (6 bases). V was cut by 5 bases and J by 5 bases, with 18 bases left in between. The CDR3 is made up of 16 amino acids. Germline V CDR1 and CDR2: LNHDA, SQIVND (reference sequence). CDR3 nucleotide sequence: TGTGCCAGTAGTCCCCGGCCCGGGACACCGAATGAAAAACTGTTTTTT. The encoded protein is CASSPRPGTPNEKLFF.

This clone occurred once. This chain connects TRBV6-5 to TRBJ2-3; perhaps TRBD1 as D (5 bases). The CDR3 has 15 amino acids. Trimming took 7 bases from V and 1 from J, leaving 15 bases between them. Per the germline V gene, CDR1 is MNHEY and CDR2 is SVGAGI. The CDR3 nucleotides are TGTGCCAGCAAAGTGGGGCCATACGGCACAGATACGCAGTATTTT. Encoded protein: CASKVGPYGTDTQYF.

The CDR3 bases are TGTGCCAGCAGCCGTCGGACTAGCTTCCCCTACAATGAGCAGTTCTTC. Translated, it gives CASSRRTSFPYNEQFF. J is TRBJ2-1 and V is TRBV3-1 (or the pseudogene TRBV3-2), with TRBD2 matching over 8 bases. With 4 bases clipped from V and 2 bases from J, the junction kept 7 bases outside the gene matches. In germline, CDR1 is LGHDT, CDR2 YNNKEL (reference sequence). The length of the CDR3 is 16 residues.

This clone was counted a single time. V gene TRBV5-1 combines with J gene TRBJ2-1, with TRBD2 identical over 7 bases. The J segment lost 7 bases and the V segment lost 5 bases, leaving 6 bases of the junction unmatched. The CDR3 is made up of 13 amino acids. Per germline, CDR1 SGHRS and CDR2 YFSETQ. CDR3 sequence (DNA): TGCGCCAGCAGTCGCGGGGGTGGGAATGAGCAGTTCTTC. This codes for CASSRGGGNEQFF.

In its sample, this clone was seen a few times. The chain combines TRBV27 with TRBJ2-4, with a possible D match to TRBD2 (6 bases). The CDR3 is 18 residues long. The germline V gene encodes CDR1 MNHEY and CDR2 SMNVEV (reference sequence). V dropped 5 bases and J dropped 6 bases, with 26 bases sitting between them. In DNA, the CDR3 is TGTGCCAGCAGTACGGAGGGGAGAGGTCGGGAGATGCCAAACATTCAGTACTTC. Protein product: CASSTEGRGREMPNIQYF.

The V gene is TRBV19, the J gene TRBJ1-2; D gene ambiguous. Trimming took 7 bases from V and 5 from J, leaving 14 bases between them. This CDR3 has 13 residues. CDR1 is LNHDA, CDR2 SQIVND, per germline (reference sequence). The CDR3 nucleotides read TGTGCCAGTAATACTGTAGACTATTATGGCTACACCTTC. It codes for CASNTVDYYGYTF.

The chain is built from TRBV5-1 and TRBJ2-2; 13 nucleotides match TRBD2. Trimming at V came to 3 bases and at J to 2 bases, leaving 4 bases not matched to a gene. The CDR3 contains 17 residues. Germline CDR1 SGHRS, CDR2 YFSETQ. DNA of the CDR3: TGCGCCAGCAGCTCGGGACTAGCGGGACCCAACACCGGGGAGCTGTTTTTT. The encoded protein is CASSSGLAGPNTGELFF.

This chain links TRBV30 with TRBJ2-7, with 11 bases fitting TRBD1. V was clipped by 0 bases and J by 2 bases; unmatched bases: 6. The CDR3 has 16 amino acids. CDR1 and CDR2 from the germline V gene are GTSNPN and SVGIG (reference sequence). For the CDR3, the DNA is TGTGCCTGGAGTGTCCCCCCGGGACAGGGGGCCTACGAGCAGTACTTC. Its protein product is CAWSVPPGQGAYEQYF. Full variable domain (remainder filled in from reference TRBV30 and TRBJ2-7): SQTIHQWPATLVQPVGSPLSLECTVEGTSNPNLYWYRQAAGRGLQLLFYSVGIGQISSEVPQNLSASRPQDRQFILSSKKLLLSDSGFYLCAWSVPPGQGAYEQYFGPGTRLTVT.

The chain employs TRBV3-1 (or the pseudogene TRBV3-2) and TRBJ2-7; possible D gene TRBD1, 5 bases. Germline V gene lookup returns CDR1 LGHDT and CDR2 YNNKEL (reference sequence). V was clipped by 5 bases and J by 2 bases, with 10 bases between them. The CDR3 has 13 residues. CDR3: CASSTRQTYEQYF. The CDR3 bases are TGTGCCAGCAGCACCCGACAGACCTACGAGCAGTACTTC.

The CDR3 loop reads CASSQSAVAVRNEKLFF. CDR3 bases: TGTGCCAGCAGCCAGAGTGCGGTTGCAGTGAGGAACGAAAAACTGTTTTTT. This sequence joins TRBV4-2 and TRBJ1-4; D is uncertain. V lost 3 bases and J lost 8, with 22 bases in between. Germline values: CDR1 LGHNA, CDR2 YNFKEQ. The CDR3 is 17 residues long.

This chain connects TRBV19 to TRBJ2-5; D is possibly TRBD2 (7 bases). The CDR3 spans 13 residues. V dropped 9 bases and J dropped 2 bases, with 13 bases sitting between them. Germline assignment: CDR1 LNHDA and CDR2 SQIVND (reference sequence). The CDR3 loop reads CASRRGGQETQYF. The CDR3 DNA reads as TGTGCCAGCCGCAGGGGAGGGCAAGAGACCCAGTACTTC.

The CDR3 DNA reads TGTGCCAGCAGCACCGGGACTAGCGGGACCTATGAGCAGTTCTTC. It encodes CASSTGTSGTYEQFF. The V gene is TRBV7-2, the J gene TRBJ2-1; 13 nucleotides align to TRBD2. The CDR3 totals 15 residues. Unmatched junction bases numbered 6, after V lost 5 bases and J lost 8 bases. Germline V CDR1 and CDR2: SGHTA, FQGNSA.

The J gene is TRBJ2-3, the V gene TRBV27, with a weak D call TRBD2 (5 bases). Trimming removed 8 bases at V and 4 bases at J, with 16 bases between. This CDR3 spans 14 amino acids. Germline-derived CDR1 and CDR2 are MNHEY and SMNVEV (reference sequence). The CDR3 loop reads CASDGGLGSDTQYF. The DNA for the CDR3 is TGTGCCAGCGACGGAGGATTGGGGTCAGATACGCAGTATTTT.

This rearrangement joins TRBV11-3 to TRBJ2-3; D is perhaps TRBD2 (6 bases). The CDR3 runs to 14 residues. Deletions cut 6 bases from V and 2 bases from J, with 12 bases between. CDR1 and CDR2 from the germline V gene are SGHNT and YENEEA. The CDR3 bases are TGTGCCAGCAGTCGACTAGTCCCCACAGATACGCAGTATTTT. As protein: CASSRLVPTDTQYF. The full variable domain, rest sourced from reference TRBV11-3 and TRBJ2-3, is EAGVVQSPRYKIIEKKQPVAFWCNPISGHNTLYWYLQNLGQGPELLIRYENEEAVDDSQLPKDRFSAERLKGVDSTLKIQPAELGDSAVYLCASSRLVPTDTQYFGPGTRLTVL.

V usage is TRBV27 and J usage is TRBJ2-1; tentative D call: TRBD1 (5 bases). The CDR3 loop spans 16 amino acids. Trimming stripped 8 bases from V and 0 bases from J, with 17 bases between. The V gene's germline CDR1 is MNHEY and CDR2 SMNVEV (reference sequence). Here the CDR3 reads CASLLWGSGSYNEQFF. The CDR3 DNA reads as TGTGCCAGCCTCTTATGGGGCTCCGGCTCCTACAATGAGCAGTTCTTC.

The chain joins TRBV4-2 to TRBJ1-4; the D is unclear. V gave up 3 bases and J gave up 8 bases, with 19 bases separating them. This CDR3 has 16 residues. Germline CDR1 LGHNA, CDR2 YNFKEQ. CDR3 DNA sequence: TGTGCCAGCAGCCAGATCGAGGACCGGGAGGGAGAAAAACTGTTTTTT. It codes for CASSQIEDREGEKLFF.

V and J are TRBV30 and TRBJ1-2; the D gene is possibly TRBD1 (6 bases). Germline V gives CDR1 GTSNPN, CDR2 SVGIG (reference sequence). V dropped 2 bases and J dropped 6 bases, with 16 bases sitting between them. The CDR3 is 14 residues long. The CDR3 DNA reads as TGTGCCTGGAGTCCTAACACAGGGTCGGATGGCTACACCTTC. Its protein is CAWSPNTGSDGYTF.

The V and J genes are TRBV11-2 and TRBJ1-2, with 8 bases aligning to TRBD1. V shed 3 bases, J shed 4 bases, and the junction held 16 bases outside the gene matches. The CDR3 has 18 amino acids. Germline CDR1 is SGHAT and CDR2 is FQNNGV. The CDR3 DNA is TGTGCCAGCAGCTTGGAGGGCGCAGGGGGCAACTGGGGCTATGGCTACACCTTC. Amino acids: CASSLEGAGGNWGYGYTF.

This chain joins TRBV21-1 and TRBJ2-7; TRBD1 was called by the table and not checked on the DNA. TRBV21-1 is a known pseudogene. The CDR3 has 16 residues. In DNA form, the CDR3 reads TGTGCCAGCAGCAAGGCAGGGGGCCGCCATCTGATGGAGCAGTACTTC. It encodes CASSKAGGRHLMEQYF.

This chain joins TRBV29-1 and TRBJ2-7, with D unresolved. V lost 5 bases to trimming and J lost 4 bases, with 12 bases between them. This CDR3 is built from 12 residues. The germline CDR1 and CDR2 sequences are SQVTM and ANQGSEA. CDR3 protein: CSVINHGYEQYF. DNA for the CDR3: TGCAGCGTTATCAATCACGGTTACGAGCAGTACTTC.